This entry lists 16 T cell receptor beta chains sequenced from one sample in a study of blood T cell repertoires in COVID-19. Generated by immunoSEQ multiplex PCR, the TCRdb table keeps only in-frame clones and is missing some. The sample shows 250,000 to 400,000 clones, almost 90% of them seen only once. Sequencing input: peripheral blood. These receptors all come from a woman younger than 45 with COVID-19, enrolled during active disease.

This chain joins TRBV9 and TRBJ1-6; D is perhaps TRBD1 (6 bases). There are 16 residues in the CDR3. V was trimmed by 0 bases and J by 7 bases, leaving 14 bases between them. Germline assignment: CDR1 SGDLS and CDR2 YYNGEE. CDR3 residues: CASSVDPTGINSPLHF. CDR3 in DNA: TGTGCCAGCAGCGTAGACCCAACAGGGATCAATTCACCCCTCCACTTT.

V and J are TRBV7-9 and TRBJ2-7; 7 positions match TRBD2. V lost 5 bases, J lost 3 bases, and 10 bases stayed unmatched. Germline values: CDR1 SEHNR, CDR2 FQNEAQ (reference sequence). The CDR3 runs 15 residues. The DNA of the CDR3 is TGTGCCAGCAGCGCCCTAGCGGTGGGGGACTACGAGCAGTACTTC. Its protein product is CASSALAVGDYEQYF.

The rearrangement links TRBV30 to TRBJ2-1; D perhaps matches TRBD2 (6 bases). V was shortened by 3 bases and J by 1 base, with 7 bases between the two germline ends. The germline V gene has CDR1 GTSNPN and CDR2 SVGIG (reference sequence). The CDR3 loop spans 13 amino acids. This CDR3 reads CAWRTSSYNEQFF. CDR3 DNA: TGTGCCTGGAGGACTAGTTCCTACAATGAGCAGTTCTTC.

The V call is TRBV30, the J call TRBJ1-4; the D gene is possibly TRBD1 (6 bases). Trimming took off 0 bases at V and 5 bases at J, with 16 bases between the two ends. Germline CDR1 GTSNPN, CDR2 SVGIG (reference sequence). This CDR3 comprises 16 residues. CDR3 amino acids: CAWSVHPPGTNEKLFF. The CDR3, as DNA: TGTGCCTGGAGTGTACACCCCCCGGGGACAAATGAAAAACTGTTTTTT.

This chain joins TRBV7-9 and TRBJ2-3, with D unresolved. This CDR3 spans 12 amino acids. Germline CDR1 SEHNR, CDR2 FQNEAQ (reference sequence). The V end lost 4 bases, the J end lost 3 bases, and 5 bases lay between the germline ends. CDR3 sequence reads: CASSSLTDTQYF. In nucleotides, the CDR3 is TGTGCCAGCAGCTCGTTGACAGATACGCAGTATTTT.

V and J are TRBV19 and TRBJ2-1; 8 positions match TRBD1. After removal of 5 bases from V and 4 bases from J, the junction contained 13 bases not matched to a gene. Germline V gives CDR1 LNHDA, CDR2 SQIVND (reference sequence). The CDR3 is 17 amino acids. The CDR3 bases are TGTGCCAGTAGTGAACCATGGACAGGGAAAATGTACAATGAGCAGTTCTTC. Protein sequence: CASSEPWTGKMYNEQFF.

V usage is TRBV6-2 or TRBV6-3 and J usage is TRBJ1-3; tentatively, D is TRBD1 (6 bases). Germline V lookup: CDR1 MNHEY, CDR2 SVGEGT. CDR3 size: 14 residues. V lost 6 bases, J lost 4 bases, and 13 bases lay in between. The CDR3 DNA reads TGTGCCAGCAGCATCACAGGGAGAGGAAACACCATATATTTT. Translated: CASSITGRGNTIYF.

The CDR3, as DNA: TGTGCCAGCAGTTACGAGGGCAGAAGCAATCAGCCCCAGCATTTT. This encodes CASSYEGRSNQPQHF. V is TRBV6-2 or TRBV6-3 and J is TRBJ1-5; no clear D gene. The V end was cut by 2 bases, the J end by 1 base, with 9 bases between. This CDR3 comprises 15 residues. Germline CDR1 and CDR2: MNHEY and SVGEGT.

The chain recombines TRBV6-5 with TRBJ2-2; 13 positions agree with TRBD2. Trimming cost V 6 bases and J 6 bases; bases outside gene matches: 1. CDR3 size: 14 residues. The germline V gene has CDR1 MNHEY and CDR2 SVGAGI. The CDR3 is CASRLAGGPGELFF. In nucleotides, the CDR3 is TGTGCCAGCAGACTAGCGGGAGGGCCCGGGGAGCTGTTTTTT.

The chain recombines TRBV6-1 with TRBJ2-1; perhaps TRBD1 as D (6 bases). Germline CDR1 is MNHNS and CDR2 is SASEGT. The V end was cut by 2 bases, the J end by 9 bases, with 14 bases between. The CDR3 has 14 amino acids. The CDR3 DNA reads TGTGCCAGCAGTGAAATACAGGGTGACGGTGAGCAGTTCTTC. This translates into CASSEIQGDGEQFF.

This chain connects TRBV9 to TRBJ2-3, with 7 positions matching TRBD2. V was clipped by 0 bases and J by 0 bases; unmatched bases: 1. Germline values: CDR1 SGDLS, CDR2 YYNGEE. There are 15 residues in the CDR3. The CDR3 protein is CASSVGSGSTDTQYF. Written as DNA, the CDR3 is TGTGCCAGCAGCGTAGGTAGCGGGAGCACAGATACGCAGTATTTT.

The V call is TRBV7-9, the J call TRBJ2-1; 7 bases fit TRBD2. The V and J ends lost 4 bases and 8 bases, in that order; junction bases with no gene match: 5. CDR1 and CDR2 from the germline V gene are SEHNR and FQNEAQ (reference sequence). The CDR3 covers 13 residues. In nucleotides, the CDR3 is TGTGCCAGCAGCTCGACTAGCAACCATGAGCAGTTCTTC. This codes for CASSSTSNHEQFF.

The chain uses TRBV29-1 and TRBJ1-1, with D maybe TRBD1 (5 bases). With 4 bases removed from V and 1 base from J, the gap between germline ends came to 16 bases. The CDR3 sequence is 15 residues long. Germline CDR1 and CDR2: SQVTM and ANQGSEA. The CDR3 region has the DNA TGCAGCGTTGTCCGATGGGGGGTTCCGAACACTGAAGCTTTCTTT. This sequence encodes CSVVRWGVPNTEAFF.

The chain has TRBV5-1 and TRBJ1-1; the D gene is possibly TRBD1 (6 bases). The ends were cut back, 6 bases at V and 2 bases at J, with 14 bases in the middle. CDR3 length: 14 residues. Germline V gives CDR1 SGHRS, CDR2 YFSETQ. CDR3 DNA: TGCGCCAGCACAACAGGGTATGGAAACACTGAAGCTTTCTTT. It yields the protein CASTTGYGNTEAFF.

This sequence joins TRBV5-1 and TRBJ2-1; 12 bases match TRBD2. CDR1 and CDR2 from the germline V gene are SGHRS and YFSETQ. The V gene end was trimmed by 0 bases and the J gene end by 6 bases; junction bases not matched to a gene: 7. There are 17 residues in the CDR3. CDR3 nucleotides: TGCGCCAGCAGCTTGGAATGGCGGACTAGCGGGACCAATGAGCAGTTCTTC. Residues: CASSLEWRTSGTNEQFF.

This chain connects TRBV6-6 to TRBJ2-4; 9 bases agree with TRBD1. CDR1 and CDR2 (germline): MNHNY, SVGAGI (reference sequence). V trimming: 5 bases; J trimming: 0 bases; junction bases outside the gene matches: 2. The CDR3 runs 15 residues. The CDR3 DNA reads as TGTGCCAGCAGTAGGACAGGGGAAGCCAAAAACATTCAGTACTTC. Its translation: CASSRTGEAKNIQYF.